One and the same sample provided the 25 T cell receptor beta chains below, sequenced in a study of Graves' ophthalmopathy and Graves' hyperthyroidism. Researchers took RNA transcripts and amplified TCR beta CDR3 regions from them. Second-round multiplex PCR followed a first-round RT-PCR using HTBI primers. TCRdb processed the multiplex PCR reads anew with MiXCR; each CDR3 protein has one entry. The sample consists of roughly 500,000 distinct CDR3 sequences, about an eighth of them appearing once. What was sequenced was blood. Source of these receptors: a woman aged 25 to 39 with Graves' ophthalmopathy.

This clonotype has ten or more counts. The genes are TRBV5-1 and TRBJ2-7, with D perhaps matching TRBD2 (6 bases). The CDR3 extends over 17 amino acids. Germline loops: CDR1 SGHRS, CDR2 YFSETQ. V was trimmed by 4 bases and J by 1 base, leaving 21 bases between them. The CDR3 DNA reads as TGCGCCAGCAGCAAAGACGATTGGCGGGATATTTCCTACGAGCAGTACTTC. It yields the protein CASSKDDWRDISYEQYF. Full variable domain (remainder filled in from reference TRBV5-1 and TRBJ2-7): KAGVTQTPRYLIKTRGQQVTLSCSPISGHRSVSWYQQTPGQGLQFLFEYFSETQRNKGNFPGRFSGRQFSNSRSEMNVSTLELGDSALYLCASSKDDWRDISYEQYFGPGTRLTVT.

This clonotype was observed a single time. This chain links TRBV12-3 or TRBV12-4 with TRBJ1-1; 9 bases line up with TRBD1. V lost 8 bases, J lost 4 bases, and 8 bases stayed unmatched. The CDR3 loop spans 14 amino acids. Here the CDR3 DNA reads TGTGCCAGCCTTCCGGGACAGGGTTTCACTGAAGCTTTCTTT. It is translated as CASLPGQGFTEAFF.

Ten or more counts support this clonotype. J is TRBJ2-7 and V is TRBV7-9, with a tentative D call TRBD1 (5 bases). Trimming stripped 5 bases from V and 7 bases from J, with 21 bases between. Germline CDR1 SEHNR, CDR2 FQNEAQ (reference sequence). This CDR3 comprises 15 residues. The DNA of the CDR3 is TGTGCCAGCAGCCTTCACTGGGGCCCCGTAGATGAGCAGTACTTC. Amino acids: CASSLHWGPVDEQYF.

The chain couples TRBV20-1 to TRBJ2-4; D gene ambiguous. Per germline, CDR1 DFQATT and CDR2 SNEGSKA (reference sequence). The CDR3 is made up of 12 amino acids. V was trimmed by 4 bases and J by 6 bases, leaving 10 bases between them. The CDR3 reads CSATLPGNIQYF. CDR3 coding DNA: TGCAGTGCTACCCTCCCAGGAAACATTCAGTACTTC.

This clonotype was counted many times. The chain combines TRBV7-6 with TRBJ2-7, with 8 bases aligning to TRBD1. This CDR3 contains 15 residues. J gave up 2 bases and V 1 base, and 4 bases lay outside the gene matches. Germline values: CDR1 SGHVS, CDR2 FNYEAQ. The CDR3 sequence: CASSLVGTGPYEQYF. CDR3 sequence (DNA): TGTGCCAGCAGCTTAGTAGGGACAGGCCCCTACGAGCAGTACTTC.

This clonotype was seen a few times. Germline is not matched at one junction end, which may reflect a read error. The V and J genes are TRBV19 and TRBJ1-1; TRBD1 is a possible D gene (5 bases). This CDR3 is 13 amino acids long. Looked up from germline, CDR1 is LNHDA and CDR2 is SQIVND (reference sequence). The CDR3 DNA follows: TGTGCCAGTAGTACCACAAGGGGCACTGAAGCTTTCTTC. Encoded protein: CASSTTRGTEAFF.

Many counts were recorded for this clonotype. This chain connects TRBV6-4 to TRBJ1-1, with D unresolved. V was trimmed by 11 bases and J by 4 bases, leaving 17 bases between them. The CDR3 is made up of 13 amino acids. Germline CDR1 MRHNA, CDR2 SNTAGT. The CDR3 nucleotides are TGTGCCGCAGGTATGTGGCGGGGCACTGAAGCTTTCTTT. It codes for CAAGMWRGTEAFF.

This clonotype was seen at least ten times. The V gene is TRBV28, the J gene TRBJ2-2; a possible D gene is TRBD1 (6 bases). The CDR3 has 15 amino acids. CDR1 MDHEN and CDR2 SYDVKM come from the germline V gene. The V and J ends lost 6 bases and 6 bases respectively, with 17 bases between them. The CDR3 region has the DNA TGTGCCAGCAGCCAACAGGGTATTGTGTCCGGGGAGCTGTTTTTT. The encoded protein is CASSQQGIVSGELFF.

This clonotype was found many times. This chain uses TRBV9 with TRBJ1-1; D remains ambiguous. The CDR3 has 15 residues. Trimming stripped 2 bases from V and 1 base from J, with 12 bases between. Germline CDR1 reads SGDLS; CDR2 reads YYNGEE. The CDR3 DNA sequence: TGTGCCAGCAGCGTGGATGACAACCCGAACACTGAAGCTTTCTTT. It yields the protein CASSVDDNPNTEAFF.

This clonotype was seen repeatedly, ten times or more. The rearrangement joins TRBV5-1 to TRBJ2-5; 8 bases match TRBD2. The CDR3 runs to 14 residues. V lost 4 bases, J lost 5 bases, and 7 bases stayed unmatched. Per germline, CDR1 SGHRS and CDR2 YFSETQ. The CDR3 coding sequence is TGCGCCAGCAGCCTTGGCGGGGGGATGGAGACCCAGTACTTC. Translating gives CASSLGGGMETQYF.

In its sample, this clonotype was seen many times. The chain links TRBV19 to TRBJ1-2; no clear D. The CDR3 runs 14 residues. The V gene lost 5 bases and the J gene lost 1 base, with 11 bases spanning the gap. CDR1 LNHDA and CDR2 SQIVND come from the germline V gene (reference sequence). This CDR3 reads CASSPELDNYGYTF. Written as DNA, the CDR3 is TGTGCCAGTAGTCCTGAACTGGATAACTATGGCTACACCTTC.

The gene calls are TRBV4-2 and TRBJ1-6, with D tentatively TRBD1 (5 bases). The CDR3 runs to 16 residues. Germline V gene sequence: CDR1 LGHNA, CDR2 YNFKEQ. The V and J ends lost 0 bases and 13 bases respectively, with 19 bases between them. The CDR3 is CASSQEVQAVPGPLHF. CDR3 nucleotide sequence: TGTGCCAGCAGCCAAGAAGTACAGGCGGTCCCGGGGCCCCTCCACTTT.

This clonotype was counted ten times or more. This chain joins TRBV6-1 and TRBJ2-1; D gene uncertain. Trimming shortened V by 4 bases and J by 3 bases, and 10 bases separated the two germline ends. The CDR3 totals 14 residues. The germline V gene has CDR1 MNHNS and CDR2 SASEGT. The CDR3 region is CASSVRAFYNEQFF. CDR3 nucleotides: TGTGCCAGCAGTGTCCGCGCGTTCTACAATGAGCAGTTCTTC.

This clonotype was detected only once. CDR3 DNA: TGTGCCAGCAGTTTTCTGGACGGAACTAACTATGGCTACACCTTC. Residues: CASSFLDGTNYGYTF. The chain links TRBV12-3 or TRBV12-4 to TRBJ1-2; no clear D gene. The V and J ends lost 3 bases and 0 bases respectively, with 11 bases between them. The CDR3 spans 15 residues.

The chain uses TRBV7-9 and TRBJ2-5; TRBD1 might be the D (5 bases). The CDR3 runs to 15 residues. Deletions cut 7 bases from V and 4 bases from J, with 19 bases between. In germline, CDR1 is SEHNR, CDR2 FQNEAQ (reference sequence). The CDR3 DNA follows: TGTGCCAGCAACCCCCGACATTTAGGGGTAGAGACCCAGTACTTC. Amino acids: CASNPRHLGVETQYF.

This chain connects TRBV6-1 to TRBJ2-7, with D perhaps TRBD1 (6 bases). Germline loops: CDR1 MNHNS, CDR2 SASEGT. Between the trimmed V and J ends, which lost 7 bases and 3 bases, there was a span of 16 bases. The CDR3 contains 14 residues. The CDR3 coding sequence is TGTGCCAGCAATAATGGGGGCCGCAACTACGAGCAGTACTTC. Amino acids: CASNNGGRNYEQYF.

This clonotype has more than one count but fewer than ten. This sequence joins TRBV5-1 and TRBJ2-3, with D hard to call. The CDR3 contains 11 residues. Per germline, CDR1 SGHRS and CDR2 YFSETQ. V dropped 5 bases and J dropped 6 bases, with 7 bases sitting between them. The CDR3 protein is CASRFLDTQYF. The CDR3 bases are TGCGCCAGCAGGTTCCTCGATACGCAGTATTTT. Using reference TRBV5-1 and TRBJ2-3 for the parts outside the CDR3, the full variable domain is KAGVTQTPRYLIKTRGQQVTLSCSPISGHRSVSWYQQTPGQGLQFLFEYFSETQRNKGNFPGRFSGRQFSNSRSEMNVSTLELGDSALYLCASRFLDTQYFGPGTRLTVL.

V and J are TRBV12-3 or TRBV12-4 and TRBJ2-2; D is unresolved. Between the trimmed V and J ends, which lost 0 bases and 5 bases, there was a span of 7 bases. The CDR3 runs 14 residues. This CDR3 is CASSLAVRTGELFF. The CDR3 DNA reads as TGTGCCAGCAGTTTAGCTGTGCGGACCGGGGAGCTGTTTTTT.

This clonotype was picked up many times. The chain employs TRBV9 and TRBJ1-1; weak D call: TRBD1 (6 bases). V gave up 4 bases and J gave up 1 base, with 17 bases separating them. Germline loops: CDR1 SGDLS, CDR2 YYNGEE. The CDR3 has 16 residues. The CDR3 loop reads CASSPGLGQRNTEAFF. The CDR3 coding sequence is TGTGCCAGCAGCCCCGGATTGGGACAACGGAACACTGAAGCTTTCTTT.

This clonotype was recorded many times. This rearrangement joins TRBV7-3 to TRBJ2-5, with 10 bases aligning to TRBD2. Germline V CDR1 and CDR2: SGHTA, FQGTGA. V gave up 5 bases and J gave up 1 base; unmatched junction bases: 4. The CDR3 is 15 amino acids. CDR3 sequence reads: CASSPTSGVQETQYF. The CDR3 bases are TGTGCCAGCAGCCCTACTAGCGGGGTCCAAGAGACCCAGTACTTC.

This clonotype showed up many times. The chain carries TRBV6-5 and TRBJ2-5, with a weak D call TRBD1 (6 bases). This CDR3 has 14 residues. Per germline, CDR1 MNHEY and CDR2 SVGAGI. V was trimmed by 4 bases and J by 1 base, leaving 10 bases between them. The CDR3 DNA reads as TGTGCCAGCAGTTTCACAGGGATCCAAGAGACCCAGTACTTC. It is translated as CASSFTGIQETQYF.

In this sample, this clonotype turned up a few times. The chain employs TRBV30 and TRBJ1-1; D remains ambiguous. Trimming removed 3 bases at V and 6 bases at J, with 11 bases between. Per germline, CDR1 GTSNPN and CDR2 SVGIG (reference sequence). This CDR3 contains 12 residues. CDR3 residues: CAWSASWAEAFF. In DNA form, the CDR3 reads TGTGCCTGGAGCGCTAGTTGGGCTGAAGCTTTCTTT.

Ten or more counts support this clonotype. The chain combines TRBV7-9 with TRBJ2-7; 7 nucleotides align to TRBD1. V shed 6 bases, J shed 9 bases, and the junction held 8 bases outside the gene matches. Germline lookup yields CDR1 SEHNR and CDR2 FQNEAQ (reference sequence). The CDR3 is made up of 12 amino acids. DNA of the CDR3: TGTGCCAGCAGTTTACAGGGGAACGCGCAGTACTTC. Its translation is CASSLQGNAQYF.

This clonotype was picked up a small number of times. The genes are TRBV28 and TRBJ2-2, with TRBD2 identical over 12 bases. CDR1 is MDHEN, CDR2 SYDVKM, per germline. The CDR3 loop spans 17 amino acids. J gave up 7 bases and V 4 bases, and 10 bases lay outside the gene matches. In nucleotides, the CDR3 is TGTGCCAGCAGTTACTCGACTAGCGGGAGATATATCGGGGAGCTGTTTTTT. Translation gives CASSYSTSGRYIGELFF.

There are many counts of this clonotype. The rearrangement uses TRBV12-3 or TRBV12-4 and TRBJ1-5; weak D call: TRBD1 (5 bases). This CDR3 is built from 14 residues. The germline V and J ends were trimmed by 7 bases and 5 bases, with 15 bases remaining between them. The CDR3 DNA reads as TGTGCCAGCACCCCCCCCTCGACAGATCAGCCCCAGCATTTT. This translates into CASTPPSTDQPQHF.